This T cell receptor (beta chain) was documented in a study of shared clonotypes between healthy human individuals. Combination of CD45RO+ cells with CCR7-negative CD45RA+ TemRA cells was used for CD8 memory. Clones were read by immunoSEQ multiplex PCR, and TCRdb kept only the in-frame ones, dropping some. The sample lists about 110,000 clones; 55% to 70% were seen once. The CDR3 is made up of 15 amino acids. The V and J ends lost 5 bases and 0 bases respectively, with 8 bases between them. Germline lookup yields CDR1 LNHNV and CDR2 YYDKDF (reference sequence). This clone is medium-sized (0.01 to 0.1%) within its sample.

Sequencing input: memory CD8+ T cells sorted from blood. Subset indicated: CD45RO+ cells pooled with CCR7-negative TemRA cells. This chain connects TRBV15 to TRBJ2-6; D unresolved. This TCR was sampled from a woman in her thirties in good health. This chain's CDR3 is CATSSADSGANVLTF. Here the CDR3 DNA reads TGTGCCACCAGCTCTGCCGACTCTGGGGCCAACGTCCTGACTTTC.